This is a list of T cell receptor beta chains from one sample in a study. Via MiXCR, TCRdb re-called the reads, giving one row per CDR3 protein. The sample records 7,100 or so distinct CDR3 sequences, over 30% being singletons. The sequenced sample consisted of blood. The receptors originated from a human donor. Both conserved end residues are part of each CDR3. For some rows the clone size is stated as once, few or many, or as a class when expanded; others skip it.

clone size	V gene	J gene	CDR3 protein
-	TRBV18	TRBJ2-7	CASSPRTSGTLYEQYF
medium-sized	TRBV20-1	TRBJ2-7	CSARGSPLGTGLAEQYF
medium-sized	TRBV20-1	TRBJ2-1	CSAGSGKSYNEQFF
medium-sized	TRBV4-2	TRBJ2-3	CASSQDLAGEVDTQYF
-	TRBV18	TRBJ2-1	CASSPYLAAYNEQFF
medium-sized	TRBV20-1	TRBJ2-7	CSARPGTVYEQYF
-	TRBV6-2/TRBV6-3	TRBJ2-6	CACTPQGLSGANVLTF
medium-sized	TRBV18	TRBJ2-3	CASSPPVRKETDTQYF
-	TRBV29-1	TRBJ1-5	CSVEEAGLGGGNQPQHF
-	TRBV29-1	TRBJ2-2	CSVEVENTGELFF
-	TRBV20-1	TRBJ2-5	CSISTPLRGKETQYF
-	TRBV29-1	TRBJ2-1	CSVPPGGENTLNTEQFF
medium-sized	TRBV5-6	TRBJ1-2	CASSYLLLTNYGYTF
medium-sized	TRBV29-1	TRBJ1-1	CSVPGTGGTEAFF
medium-sized	TRBV20-1	TRBJ1-3	CSARARQGGGTIYF
-	TRBV29-1	TRBJ2-1	CSFWTDPSHYIEQFF
-	TRBV20-1	TRBJ2-2	CSSSISGMEGVNTGELFF
medium-sized	TRBV18	TRBJ2-5	CASSRSLRETQYF
medium-sized	TRBV7-6	TRBJ2-1	CASSLGTAYNEQFF
once	TRBV29-1	TRBJ1-1	CSADRTSGTGTEAFF
medium-sized	TRBV20-1	TRBJ2-4	CSARVQGKNIQYF
-	TRBV29-1	TRBJ1-5	CSVEDGGSNQPQHF
medium-sized	TRBV4-2	TRBJ2-7	CASSQDREAWYEQYF
-	TRBV29-1	TRBJ2-3	CSVERVPGPRYF
-	TRBV2	TRBJ2-1	CASSDLAGVSSYEQFF
-	TRBV20-1	TRBJ2-3	CSATGEGYTDTQYF
medium-sized	TRBV18	TRBJ1-5	CASSPRDRYQPQHF
many	TRBV27	TRBJ2-7	CASSLSWTSLFGQYF